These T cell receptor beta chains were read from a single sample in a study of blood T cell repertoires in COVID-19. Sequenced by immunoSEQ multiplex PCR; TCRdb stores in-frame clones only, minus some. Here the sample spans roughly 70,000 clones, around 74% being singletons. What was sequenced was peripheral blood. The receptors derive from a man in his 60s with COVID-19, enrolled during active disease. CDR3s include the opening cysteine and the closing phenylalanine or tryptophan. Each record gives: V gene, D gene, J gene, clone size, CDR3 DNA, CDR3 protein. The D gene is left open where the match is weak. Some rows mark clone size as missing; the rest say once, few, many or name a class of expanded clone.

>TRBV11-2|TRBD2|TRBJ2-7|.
TGTGCCAGCAGCTTAGATGTCGCGGGAGTCGCCGTGAACTTC
CASSLDVAGVAVNF
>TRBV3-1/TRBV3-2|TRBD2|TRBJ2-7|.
TGTGCCAGCAGTCTTCAGGGGACTAGCGACGCCTACGAGCAGTACTTC
CASSLQGTSDAYEQYF
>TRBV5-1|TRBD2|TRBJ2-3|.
TGCGCCAGCAGCCTGGGACTAGCCCCGACAGATACGCAGTATTTT
CASSLGLAPTDTQYF
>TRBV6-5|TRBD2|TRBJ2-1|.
TGTGCCAGCAGTCACGGGACTAGCGGGAGAAATGAGCAGTTCTTC
CASSHGTSGRNEQFF
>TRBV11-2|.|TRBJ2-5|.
TGTGCCAGCAGCTTTATTGAGGGAATTAAAGAGACCCAGTACTTC
CASSFIEGIKETQYF
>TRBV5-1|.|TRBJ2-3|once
TGCGCCAGCAGCCCTGACGGCGGTTTTACTAGCACAGATACGCAGTATTTT
CASSPDGGFTSTDTQYF
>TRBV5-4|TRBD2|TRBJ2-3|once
TGTGCCAGCAGCTCCGCTACCGGGACTAGCGCCACAGATACGCAGTATTTT
CASSSATGTSATDTQYF
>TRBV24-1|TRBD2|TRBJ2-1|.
TGTGCCGCTTCCGGGACTAGCGGGAGTAATGAGCAGTTCTTC
CAASGTSGSNEQFF
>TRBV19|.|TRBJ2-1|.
TGTGCCAGCGCGGGGACGGCCGGAAATGAGCAGTTCTTC
CASAGTAGNEQFF
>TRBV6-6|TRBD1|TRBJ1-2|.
TGTGCCAGCAGTATCGGGACAGATGGCTACACCTTC
CASSIGTDGYTF
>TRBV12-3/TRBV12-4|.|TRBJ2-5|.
TGTGCCAGCAGTCGGGGGGCCCAAGAGACCCAGTACTTC
CASSRGAQETQYF
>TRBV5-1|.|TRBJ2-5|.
TGCGCCAGCAGCTTAATTAGAGGGGAGACCCAGTACTTC
CASSLIRGETQYF
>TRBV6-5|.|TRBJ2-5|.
TGTGCCAGCAAGACCAGGGCAGGGGAGACCCAGTACTTC
CASKTRAGETQYF
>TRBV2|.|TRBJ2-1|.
TGTGCCAGCACCAGAGGGCAAGGGGAGCAGTTCTTC
CASTRGQGEQFF
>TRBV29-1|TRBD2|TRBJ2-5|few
TGCAGCGTTGAGGGGGGGGGAAAGCGGGAGACCCAGTACTTC
CSVEGGGKRETQYF
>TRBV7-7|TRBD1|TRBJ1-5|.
TGTGCCAGCAGCTTAGACGGGACAGGGGAGGGTCAGCCCCAGCATTTT
CASSLDGTGEGQPQHF
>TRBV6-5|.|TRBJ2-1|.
TGTGCCAGCACCAGAGGGCCCAATGAGCAGTTCTTC
CASTRGPNEQFF
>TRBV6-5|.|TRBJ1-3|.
TGTGCCAGCAGGAATCGGGGGGAGGGAAACACCATATATTTT
CASRNRGEGNTIYF
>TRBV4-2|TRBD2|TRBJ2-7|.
TGTGCCAGCAGCCAAGATCCTAGCGGGGGATACGAGCAGTACTTC
CASSQDPSGGYEQYF
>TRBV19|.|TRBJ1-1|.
TGTGCCAGTAGTATAGGCGGGGGGCCCACTGAAGCTTTCTTT
CASSIGGGPTEAFF
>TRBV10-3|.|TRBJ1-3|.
TGTGCCATCATGGAAGGGGTATCTGGAAACACCATATATTTT
CAIMEGVSGNTIYF
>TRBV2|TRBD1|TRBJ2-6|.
TGTGCCAGCAGGCGGACAGGGGGCTCTGGGGCCAACGTCCTGACTTTC
CASRRTGGSGANVLTF
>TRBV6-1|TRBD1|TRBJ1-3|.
TGTGCCAGCAGTGGGACAGGGCCTTCTAGGGGAAACACCATATATTTT
CASSGTGPSRGNTIYF